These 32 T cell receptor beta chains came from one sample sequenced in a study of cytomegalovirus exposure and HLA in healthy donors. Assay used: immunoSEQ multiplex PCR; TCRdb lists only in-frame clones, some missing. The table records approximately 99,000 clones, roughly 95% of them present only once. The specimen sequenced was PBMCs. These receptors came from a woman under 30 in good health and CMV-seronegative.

As DNA, the CDR3 is TGTGCCAGCAGTGGGAGGGGCGGAAATCAGCCCCAGCATTTT. Translated, it gives CASSGRGGNQPQHF. The chain has TRBV28 and TRBJ1-5; D might be TRBD1 (5 bases). V lost 5 bases and J 4 bases, leaving 12 bases between the germline ends. The CDR3 extends over 14 amino acids. Germline-derived CDR1 and CDR2 are MDHEN and SYDVKM.

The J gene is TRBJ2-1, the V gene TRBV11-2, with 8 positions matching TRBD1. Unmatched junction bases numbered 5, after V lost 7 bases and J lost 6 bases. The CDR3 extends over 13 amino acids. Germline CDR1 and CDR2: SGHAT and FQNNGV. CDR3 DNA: TGTGCCAGCACACGAGACAGGGGCAATGAGCAGTTCTTC. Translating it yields CASTRDRGNEQFF. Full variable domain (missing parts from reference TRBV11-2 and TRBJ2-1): EAGVAQSPRYKIIEKRQSVAFWCNPISGHATLYWYQQILGQGPKLLIQFQNNGVVDDSQLPKDRFSAERLKGVDSTLKIQPAKLEDSAVYLCASTRDRGNEQFFGPGTRLTVL.

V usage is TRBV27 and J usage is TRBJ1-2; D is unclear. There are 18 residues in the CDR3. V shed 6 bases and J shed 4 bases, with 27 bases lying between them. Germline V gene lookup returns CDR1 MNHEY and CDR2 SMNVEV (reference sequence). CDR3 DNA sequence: TGTGCCAGCAGCCGAACTCCCCCCCGGGAGGGTTGGAGCTATGGCTACACCTTC. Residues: CASSRTPPREGWSYGYTF.

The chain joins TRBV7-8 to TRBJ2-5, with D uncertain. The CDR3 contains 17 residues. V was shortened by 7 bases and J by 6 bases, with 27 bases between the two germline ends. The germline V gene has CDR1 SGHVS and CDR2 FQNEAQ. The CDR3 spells CASTRPLGLSGEKTQYF. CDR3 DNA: TGTGCCAGCACCCGCCCCTTGGGTCTTTCCGGAGAGAAGACCCAGTACTTC.

CDR3 DNA sequence: TGTGCCAGCTCACCACCCGGACAGGTAGCGGGAAACACCATATATTTT. Its protein product is CASSPPGQVAGNTIYF. The chain recombines TRBV18 with TRBJ1-3, with 7 bases matching TRBD1. There are 16 residues in the CDR3. V trimming: 0 bases; J trimming: 4 bases; junction bases outside the gene matches: 6. Germline V gives CDR1 KGHSH, CDR2 LQKENI.

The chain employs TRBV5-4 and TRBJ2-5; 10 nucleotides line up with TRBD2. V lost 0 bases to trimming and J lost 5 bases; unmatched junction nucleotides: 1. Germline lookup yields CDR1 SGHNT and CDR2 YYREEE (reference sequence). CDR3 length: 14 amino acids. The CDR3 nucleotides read TGTGCCAGCAGCTTGGAACTAGCGGGGGAGACCCAGTACTTC. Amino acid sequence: CASSLELAGETQYF. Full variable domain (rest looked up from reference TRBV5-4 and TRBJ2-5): ETGVTQSPTHLIKTRGQQVTLRCSSQSGHNTVSWYQQALGQGPQFIFQYYREEENGRGNFPPRFSGLQFPNYSSELNVNALELDDSALYLCASSLELAGETQYFGPGTRLLVL.

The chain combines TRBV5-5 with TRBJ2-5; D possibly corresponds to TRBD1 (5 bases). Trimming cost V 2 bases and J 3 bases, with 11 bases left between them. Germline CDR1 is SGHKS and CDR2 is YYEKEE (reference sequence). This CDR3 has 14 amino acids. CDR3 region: CASSFFRAEETQYF. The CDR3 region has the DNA TGTGCCAGCAGCTTCTTCAGGGCTGAAGAGACCCAGTACTTC.

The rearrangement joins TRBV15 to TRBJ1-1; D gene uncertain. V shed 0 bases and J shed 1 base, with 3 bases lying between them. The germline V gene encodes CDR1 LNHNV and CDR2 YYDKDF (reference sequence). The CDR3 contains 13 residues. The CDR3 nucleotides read TGTGCCACCAGCAGAGACAGGAACACTGAAGCTTTCTTT. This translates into CATSRDRNTEAFF.

CDR3: CASSLEGARYEQYF. CDR3 coding DNA: TGTGCCAGCAGCTTAGAGGGGGCCAGGTACGAGCAGTACTTC. The chain is built from TRBV7-9 and TRBJ2-7; 7 positions match TRBD1. Trimming at V came to 1 base and at J to 4 bases, leaving 4 bases not matched to a gene. Germline V CDR1 and CDR2: SEHNR, FQNEAQ (reference sequence). This CDR3 comprises 14 residues.

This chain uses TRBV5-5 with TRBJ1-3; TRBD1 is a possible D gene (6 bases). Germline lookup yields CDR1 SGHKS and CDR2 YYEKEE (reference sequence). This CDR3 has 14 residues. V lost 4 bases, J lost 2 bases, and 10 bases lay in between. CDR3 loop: CASSPGTTGNTIYF. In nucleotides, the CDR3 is TGTGCCAGCAGCCCCGGGACAACTGGAAACACCATATATTTT.

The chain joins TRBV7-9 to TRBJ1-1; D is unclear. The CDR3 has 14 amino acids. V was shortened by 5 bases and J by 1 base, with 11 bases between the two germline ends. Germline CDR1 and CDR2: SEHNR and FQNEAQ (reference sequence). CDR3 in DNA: TGTGCCAGCAGCCCGGGAAATACGAACACTGAAGCTTTCTTT. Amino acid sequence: CASSPGNTNTEAFF.

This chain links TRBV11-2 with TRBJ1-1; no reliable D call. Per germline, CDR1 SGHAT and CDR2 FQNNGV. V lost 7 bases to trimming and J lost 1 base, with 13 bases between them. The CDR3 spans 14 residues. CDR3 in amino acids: CASTDRGGNTEAFF. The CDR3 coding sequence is TGTGCCAGCACCGACCGCGGAGGGAACACTGAAGCTTTCTTT. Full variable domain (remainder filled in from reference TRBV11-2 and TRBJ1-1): EAGVAQSPRYKIIEKRQSVAFWCNPISGHATLYWYQQILGQGPKLLIQFQNNGVVDDSQLPKDRFSAERLKGVDSTLKIQPAKLEDSAVYLCASTDRGGNTEAFFGQGTRLTVV.

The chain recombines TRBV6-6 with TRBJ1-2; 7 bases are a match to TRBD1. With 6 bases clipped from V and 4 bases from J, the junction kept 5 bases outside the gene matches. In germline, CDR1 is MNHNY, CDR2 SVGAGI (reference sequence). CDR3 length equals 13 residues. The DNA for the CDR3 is TGTGCCAGCAGCTCACAGGGGCCCTATGGCTACACCTTC. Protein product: CASSSQGPYGYTF.

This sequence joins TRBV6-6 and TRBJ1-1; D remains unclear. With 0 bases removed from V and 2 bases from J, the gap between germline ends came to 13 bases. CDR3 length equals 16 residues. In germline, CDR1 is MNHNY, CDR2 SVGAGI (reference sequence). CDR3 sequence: CASSYSNWARNTEAFF. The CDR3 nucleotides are TGTGCCAGCAGTTACTCGAACTGGGCGCGTAACACTGAAGCTTTCTTT.

CDR3: CASSRGYEQYF. CDR3 coding DNA: TGTGCCAGCAGCAGAGGCTACGAGCAGTACTTC. V and J are TRBV6-5 and TRBJ2-7; D ambiguous. Between the trimmed V and J ends, which lost 6 bases and 3 bases, there was a span of 6 bases. The CDR3 has 11 amino acids. Germline loops: CDR1 MNHEY, CDR2 SVGAGI.

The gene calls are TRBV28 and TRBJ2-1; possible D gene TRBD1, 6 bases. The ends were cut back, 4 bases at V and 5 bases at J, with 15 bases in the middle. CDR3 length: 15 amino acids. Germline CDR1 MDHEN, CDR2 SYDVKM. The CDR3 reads CASSSPAGVNNEQFF. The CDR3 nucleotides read TGTGCCAGCAGTTCTCCGGCAGGGGTAAACAATGAGCAGTTCTTC.

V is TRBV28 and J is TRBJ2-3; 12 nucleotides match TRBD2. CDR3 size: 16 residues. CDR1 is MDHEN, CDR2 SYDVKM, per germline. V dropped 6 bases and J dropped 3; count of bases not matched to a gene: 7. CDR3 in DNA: TGTGCCAGCAGCTATCTAGCGGGGGGGCAGACAGATACGCAGTATTTT. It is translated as CASSYLAGGQTDTQYF.

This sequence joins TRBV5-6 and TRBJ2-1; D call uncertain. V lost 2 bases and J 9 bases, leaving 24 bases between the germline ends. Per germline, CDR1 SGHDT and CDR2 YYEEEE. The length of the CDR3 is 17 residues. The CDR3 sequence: CASSFIRVSRLVGEQFF. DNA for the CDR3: TGTGCCAGCAGCTTTATACGTGTTTCTAGGTTGGTTGGTGAGCAGTTCTTC.

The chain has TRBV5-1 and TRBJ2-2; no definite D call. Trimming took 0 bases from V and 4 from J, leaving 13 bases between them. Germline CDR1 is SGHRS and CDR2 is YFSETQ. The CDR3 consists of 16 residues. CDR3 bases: TGCGCCAGCAGCTTGGCCGAGGCTTTGGGCACCGGGGAGCTGTTTTTT. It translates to CASSLAEALGTGELFF.

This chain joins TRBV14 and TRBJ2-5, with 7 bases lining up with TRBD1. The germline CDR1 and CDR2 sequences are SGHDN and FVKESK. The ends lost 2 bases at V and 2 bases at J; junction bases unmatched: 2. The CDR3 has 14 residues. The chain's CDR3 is CASSQRQGQETQYF. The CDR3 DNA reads TGTGCCAGCAGCCAACGACAGGGACAAGAGACCCAGTACTTC.

CDR3 DNA: TGTGCCAGCAGCTTAACCCTCGGGGTTCCGGCTTTCTTT. This sequence encodes CASSLTLGVPAFF. The rearrangement links TRBV7-3 to TRBJ1-1, with no clear D. Germline V CDR1 and CDR2: SGHTA, FQGTGA. The CDR3 length is 13 residues. The ends were cut back, 0 bases at V and 11 bases at J, with 13 bases in the middle.

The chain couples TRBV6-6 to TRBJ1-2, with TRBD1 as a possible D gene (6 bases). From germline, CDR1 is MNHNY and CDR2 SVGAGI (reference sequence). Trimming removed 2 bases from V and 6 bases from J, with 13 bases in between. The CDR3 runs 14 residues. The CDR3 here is CASSYTGRANGYTF. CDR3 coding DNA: TGTGCCAGCAGTTACACAGGGAGGGCTAATGGCTACACCTTC.

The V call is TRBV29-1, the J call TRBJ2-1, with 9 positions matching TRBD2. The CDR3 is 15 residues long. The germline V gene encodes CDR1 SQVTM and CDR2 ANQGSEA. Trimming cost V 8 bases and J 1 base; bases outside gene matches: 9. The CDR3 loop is CSLGGRGGSYNEQFF. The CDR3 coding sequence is TGCAGCCTCGGTGGGCGGGGGGGATCCTACAATGAGCAGTTCTTC.

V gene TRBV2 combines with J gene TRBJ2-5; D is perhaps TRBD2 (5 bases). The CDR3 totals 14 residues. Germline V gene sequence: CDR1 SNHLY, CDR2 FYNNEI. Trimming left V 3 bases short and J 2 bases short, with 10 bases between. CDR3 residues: CASSEDFVQETQYF. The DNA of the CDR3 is TGTGCCAGCAGTGAGGACTTTGTACAAGAGACCCAGTACTTC.

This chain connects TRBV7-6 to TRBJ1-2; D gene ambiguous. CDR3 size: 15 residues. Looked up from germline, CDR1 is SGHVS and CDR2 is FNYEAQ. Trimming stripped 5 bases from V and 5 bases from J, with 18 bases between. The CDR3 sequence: CASSPQEAPLYGYTF. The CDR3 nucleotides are TGTGCCAGCAGCCCGCAGGAGGCTCCCTTGTATGGCTACACCTTC.

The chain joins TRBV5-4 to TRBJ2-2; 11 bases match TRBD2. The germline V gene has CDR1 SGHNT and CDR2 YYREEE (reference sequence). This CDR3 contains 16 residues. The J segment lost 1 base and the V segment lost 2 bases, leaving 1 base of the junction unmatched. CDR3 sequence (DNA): TGTGCCAGCAGCTTCCTAGCGGGGGGGAACACCGGGGAGCTGTTTTTT. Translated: CASSFLAGGNTGELFF. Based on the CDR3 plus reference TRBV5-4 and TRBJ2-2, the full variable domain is ETGVTQSPTHLIKTRGQQVTLRCSSQSGHNTVSWYQQALGQGPQFIFQYYREEENGRGNFPPRFSGLQFPNYSSELNVNALELDDSALYLCASSFLAGGNTGELFFGEGSRLTVL.

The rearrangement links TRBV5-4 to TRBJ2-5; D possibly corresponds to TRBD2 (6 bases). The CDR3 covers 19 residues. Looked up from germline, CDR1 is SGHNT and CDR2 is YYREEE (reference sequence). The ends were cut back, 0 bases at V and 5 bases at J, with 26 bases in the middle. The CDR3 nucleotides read TGTGCCAGCAGCTTGGATCCGCGGATCGGGGGTGCCGTCGGTGAGACCCAGTACTTC. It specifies CASSLDPRIGGAVGETQYF.

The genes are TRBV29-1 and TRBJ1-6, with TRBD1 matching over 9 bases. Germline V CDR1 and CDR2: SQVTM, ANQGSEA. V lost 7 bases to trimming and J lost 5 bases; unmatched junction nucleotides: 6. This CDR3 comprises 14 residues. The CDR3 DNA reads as TGCAGCGCAGGGACAGGGTCCCATAATTCACCCCTCCACTTT. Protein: CSAGTGSHNSPLHF.

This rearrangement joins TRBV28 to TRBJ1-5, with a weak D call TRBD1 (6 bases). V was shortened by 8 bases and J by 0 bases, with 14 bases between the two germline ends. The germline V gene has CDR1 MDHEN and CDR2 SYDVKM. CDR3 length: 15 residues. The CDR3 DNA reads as TGTGCCAGCGGGAACTGGGGGCTTAGCAATCAGCCCCAGCATTTT. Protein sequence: CASGNWGLSNQPQHF.

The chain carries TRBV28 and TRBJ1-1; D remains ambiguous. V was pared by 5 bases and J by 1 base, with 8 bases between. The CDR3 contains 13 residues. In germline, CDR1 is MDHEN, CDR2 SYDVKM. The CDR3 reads CASSLPPNTEAFF. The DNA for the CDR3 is TGTGCCAGCAGTCTACCACCGAACACTGAAGCTTTCTTT.

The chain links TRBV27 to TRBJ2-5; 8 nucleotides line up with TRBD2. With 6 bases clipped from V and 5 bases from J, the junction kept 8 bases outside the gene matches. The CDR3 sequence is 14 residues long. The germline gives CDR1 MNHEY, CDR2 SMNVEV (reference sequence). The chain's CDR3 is CASSGGEGAETQYF. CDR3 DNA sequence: TGTGCCAGCAGCGGGGGGGAAGGTGCGGAGACCCAGTACTTC.

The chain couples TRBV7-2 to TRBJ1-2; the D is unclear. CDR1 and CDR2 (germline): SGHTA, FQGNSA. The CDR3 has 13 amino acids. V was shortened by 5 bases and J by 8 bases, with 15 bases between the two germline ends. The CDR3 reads CASSDMGSYGYTF. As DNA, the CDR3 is TGTGCCAGCAGCGATATGGGCTCTTACGGCTACACCTTC.